This entry lists 30 T cell receptor beta chains sequenced from one sample in a study of technical replicates of blood from a handful of donors. Repertoires were generated with immunoSEQ multiplex PCR, while TCRdb's copy carries only in-frame clones and drops some. Of approximately 9,000 clones listed, about nine tenths are singletons. Input material: PBMCs. The receptors shown here come from a human donor in good health.

This clone has just one count. V and J are TRBV18 and TRBJ1-1, with D possibly TRBD1 on 6 matching bases. Trimming took off 4 bases at V and 1 base at J, with 13 bases between the two ends. This CDR3 comprises 15 residues. Per the germline V gene, CDR1 is KGHSH and CDR2 is LQKENI. The CDR3 region is CASSLAGVWNTEAFF. The CDR3 region has the DNA TGTGCCAGCTCACTAGCAGGGGTTTGGAACACTGAAGCTTTCTTT.

This chain connects TRBV4-2 to TRBJ2-3; 10 positions agree with TRBD2. With 0 bases clipped from V and 1 base from J, the junction kept 1 base outside the gene matches. The germline V gene encodes CDR1 LGHNA and CDR2 YNFKEQ. CDR3 length: 16 amino acids. The CDR3 DNA follows: TGTGCCAGCAGCCAAGATCTAGCGGGAGGCACAGATACGCAGTATTTT. It is translated as CASSQDLAGGTDTQYF.

This rearrangement joins TRBV28 to TRBJ2-7; D is uncertain. The CDR3 is 13 amino acids. From germline, CDR1 is MDHEN and CDR2 SYDVKM. Trimming left V 6 bases short and J 2 bases short, with 11 bases between. CDR3 in amino acids: CASRATVTYEQYF. The CDR3 DNA reads TGTGCCAGCAGGGCTACAGTTACCTACGAGCAGTACTTC.

The chain is built from TRBV19 and TRBJ2-7; 9 bases line up with TRBD2. V gave up 4 bases and J gave up 0 bases; unmatched junction bases: 1. The CDR3 length is 14 residues. In germline, CDR1 is LNHDA, CDR2 SQIVND (reference sequence). CDR3 in amino acids: CASSTTSGSYEQYF. CDR3 coding DNA: TGTGCCAGTAGTACGACTAGCGGCTCCTACGAGCAGTACTTC.

The chain uses TRBV7-9 and TRBJ2-7; 8 nucleotides line up with TRBD2. V lost 3 bases, J lost 6 bases, and 1 base stayed unmatched. Germline CDR1 SEHNR, CDR2 FQNEAQ (reference sequence). The CDR3 runs to 12 residues. Here the CDR3 DNA reads TGTGCCAGCAGCTTTGGGACTAGCGAGCAGTACTTC. It is translated as CASSFGTSEQYF.

This sequence joins TRBV19 and TRBJ1-1; D is unresolved. The V and J ends lost 4 bases and 7 bases respectively, with 7 bases between them. There are 11 residues in the CDR3. Germline loops: CDR1 LNHDA, CDR2 SQIVND (reference sequence). The CDR3 here is CASSKRSEAFF. The CDR3 DNA reads as TGTGCCAGTAGTAAACGGAGTGAAGCTTTCTTT.

The rearrangement uses TRBV2 and TRBJ1-1; TRBD1 matches 7 bases. CDR1 and CDR2 (germline): SNHLY, FYNNEI. With 9 bases clipped from V and 1 base from J, the junction kept 2 bases outside the gene matches. CDR3 size: 12 residues. For the CDR3, the DNA is TGTGCCAGTGGACAGGAGAACACTGAAGCTTTCTTT. Its translation is CASGQENTEAFF.

The genes are TRBV28 and TRBJ2-1; D is ambiguous. V was pared by 6 bases and J by 6 bases, with 15 bases between. CDR1 MDHEN and CDR2 SYDVKM come from the germline V gene. This CDR3 spans 14 amino acids. CDR3 amino acids: CASRPRLGSNEQFF. The CDR3 bases are TGTGCCAGCAGGCCCCGACTGGGTTCCAATGAGCAGTTCTTC.

This chain joins TRBV4-2 and TRBJ2-1; D is perhaps TRBD1 (6 bases). The V end was cut by 4 bases, the J end by 3 bases, with 13 bases between. Germline V gives CDR1 LGHNA, CDR2 YNFKEQ. This CDR3 has 15 amino acids. For the CDR3, the DNA is TGTGCCAGCAGCCCCCGGGGACAAAGCTACAATGAGCAGTTCTTC. This gives the protein CASSPRGQSYNEQFF.

This chain uses TRBV9 with TRBJ2-1, with 15 bases aligning to TRBD2. This CDR3 has 16 amino acids. CDR1 and CDR2 (germline): SGDLS, YYNGEE. The V and J ends lost 3 bases and 9 bases, in that order; junction bases with no gene match: 7. As DNA, the CDR3 is TGTGCCAGCAGCGGGACTAGCGGGAGGGTGGGGGGTGAGCAGTTCTTC. Amino acids: CASSGTSGRVGGEQFF.

The chain joins TRBV9 to TRBJ2-7; 8 bases are shared with TRBD2. The CDR3 covers 14 residues. Trimming took 2 bases from V and 3 from J; bases not matched to a gene: 4. Per the germline V gene, CDR1 is SGDLS and CDR2 is YYNGEE. This CDR3 reads CASSVGTSYYEQYF. DNA for the CDR3: TGTGCCAGCAGCGTTGGGACTAGTTACTACGAGCAGTACTTC. The entire variable domain, with the rest obtained from reference TRBV9 and TRBJ2-7, is as follows: DSGVTQTPKHLITATGQRVTLRCSPRSGDLSVYWYQQSLDQGLQFLIQYYNGEERAKGNILERFSAQQFPDLHSELNLSSLELGDSALYFCASSVGTSYYEQYFGPGTRLTVT.

A remark on this clone: A read error may account for a junction end that differs from germline. The gene calls are TRBV2 and TRBJ2-1; maybe TRBD2 (6 bases). CDR1 is SNHLY and CDR2 is FYNNEI in the germline V gene. There are 11 residues in the CDR3. The CDR3 region is CASTLGTHGVF. The CDR3, as DNA: TGTGCCAGCACCCTCGGGACTCATGGGGTCTTC.

The chain couples TRBV30 to TRBJ1-5; 7 bases fit TRBD1. CDR1 and CDR2 from the germline V gene are GTSNPN and SVGIG (reference sequence). J lost 0 bases, V lost 1 base, and 6 bases had no gene match. CDR3 size: 16 residues. CDR3 amino acids: CAWSARGTASNQPQHF. In DNA, the CDR3 is TGTGCCTGGAGTGCCCGAGGGACAGCTAGCAATCAGCCCCAGCATTTT.

The chain carries TRBV18 and TRBJ2-7, with TRBD1 identical over 7 bases. V lost 5 bases to trimming and J lost 2 bases; unmatched junction nucleotides: 6. This CDR3 region has 14 residues. Germline CDR1 KGHSH, CDR2 LQKENI. CDR3 region: CASSAGQAAYEQYF. In DNA, the CDR3 is TGTGCCAGCTCAGCCGGACAGGCCGCCTACGAGCAGTACTTC.

V usage is TRBV6-5 and J usage is TRBJ2-5; no clear D gene. V shed 3 bases and J shed 4 bases, with 12 bases lying between them. This CDR3 has 14 residues. Germline CDR1 reads MNHEY; CDR2 reads SVGAGI. The CDR3, as DNA: TGTGCCAGCAGTTATAACTTTCGCGTAGAGACCCAGTACTTC. Encoded protein: CASSYNFRVETQYF.

The table lists this clone with a count of one. V usage is TRBV6-4 and J usage is TRBJ1-2, with no clear D. There are 13 residues in the CDR3. The germline V gene has CDR1 MRHNA and CDR2 SNTAGT. The V and J ends lost 10 bases and 10 bases respectively, with 22 bases between them. As DNA, the CDR3 is TGTGCCAATGGGGAGCCCTTCGGTATCGTCTACACCTTC. Translation: CANGEPFGIVYTF.

The V call is TRBV4-1, the J call TRBJ2-1; possible D gene TRBD2, 5 bases. V shed 0 bases and J shed 4 bases, with 16 bases lying between them. CDR1 MGHRA and CDR2 YSYEKL come from the germline V gene. The CDR3 is made up of 17 amino acids. CDR3 amino acids: CASSQDRAGLLYNEQFF. Written as DNA, the CDR3 is TGCGCCAGCAGCCAAGATCGGGCGGGCCTGCTTTACAATGAGCAGTTCTTC.

This clone was found once. V is TRBV25-1 and J is TRBJ2-7; D uncertain. V shed 2 bases and J shed 0 bases, with 5 bases lying between them. CDR1 is MGHDK, CDR2 SYGVNS, per germline. The CDR3 is 13 amino acids. CDR3 DNA sequence: TGTGCCAGCAGTGAAGCTAACTCCTACGAGCAGTACTTC. It yields the protein CASSEANSYEQYF.

This chain connects TRBV27 to TRBJ2-5, with D perhaps matching TRBD2 (6 bases). Looked up from germline, CDR1 is MNHEY and CDR2 is SMNVEV (reference sequence). The CDR3 has 16 residues. With 8 bases removed from V and 5 bases from J, the gap between germline ends came to 24 bases. Here the CDR3 reads CASSPGGGLGFETQYF. CDR3 DNA sequence: TGTGCCAGCTCCCCGGGTGGGGGGTTGGGATTTGAGACCCAGTACTTC.

The chain joins TRBV27 to TRBJ1-5; 7 nucleotides align to TRBD1. This CDR3 is 15 amino acids long. CDR1 and CDR2 (germline): MNHEY, SMNVEV (reference sequence). V lost 6 bases and J lost 2; bases outside the gene matches: 7. CDR3 sequence: CASRYTGVGNQPQHF. As DNA, the CDR3 is TGTGCCAGCAGGTATACAGGGGTTGGCAATCAGCCCCAGCATTTT.

This clone was observed a few times. The chain uses TRBV6-1 and TRBJ1-4; D remains unclear. V was trimmed by 2 bases and J by 3 bases, leaving 10 bases between them. Germline V gene data show CDR1 as MNHNS and CDR2 as SASEGT. The CDR3 is 15 amino acids. The CDR3 is CASSEYSGSNEKLFF. For the CDR3, the DNA is TGTGCCAGCAGTGAATATTCGGGGTCTAATGAAAAACTGTTTTTT.

This chain connects TRBV28 to TRBJ2-7, with D possibly matching TRBD2 (5 bases). V lost 6 bases, J lost 6 bases, and 9 bases lay in between. Germline lookup yields CDR1 MDHEN and CDR2 SYDVKM. The CDR3 has 11 amino acids. CDR3 in DNA: TGTGCCAGCAGGGGGAGAGGCGAGCAGTACTTC. Its translation: CASRGRGEQYF.

The chain joins TRBV6-1 to TRBJ1-5, with D unresolved. This CDR3 is 13 amino acids long. V shed 4 bases and J shed 3 bases, with 7 bases lying between them. Germline V gene sequence: CDR1 MNHNS, CDR2 SASEGT. This CDR3 reads CASSGEYNQPQHF. CDR3 bases: TGTGCCAGCAGTGGGGAGTACAATCAGCCCCAGCATTTT.

The J gene is TRBJ2-2, the V gene TRBV4-1; 7 nucleotides match TRBD2. The CDR3 contains 16 residues. Germline CDR1 is MGHRA and CDR2 is YSYEKL. J was trimmed by 5 bases and V by 1 base; bases with no gene match: 7. The CDR3 sequence: CASSQAASGHTGELFF. The DNA for the CDR3 is TGCGCCAGCAGCCAAGCTGCTAGCGGACATACCGGGGAGCTGTTTTTT.

This chain links TRBV11-2 with TRBJ2-7, with a tentative D call TRBD1 (5 bases). Germline V gene lookup returns CDR1 SGHAT and CDR2 FQNNGV. Trimming took off 5 bases at V and 3 bases at J, with 11 bases between the two ends. The CDR3 sequence is 13 residues long. CDR3 amino acids: CASSEGQGYEQYF. As DNA, the CDR3 is TGTGCCAGCAGCGAAGGCCAGGGCTACGAGCAGTACTTC.

This clone was observed a single time. The chain recombines TRBV7-8 with TRBJ1-1; the D gene is possibly TRBD1 (5 bases). The CDR3 length is 15 residues. Between the trimmed V and J ends, which lost 3 bases and 5 bases, there was a span of 16 bases. Per germline, CDR1 SGHVS and CDR2 FQNEAQ. The CDR3 here is CASSFPGGRGTEAFF. The CDR3 DNA sequence: TGTGCCAGCAGCTTTCCCGGTGGGAGGGGAACTGAAGCTTTCTTT.

This rearrangement joins TRBV27 to TRBJ2-3; 8 nucleotides align to TRBD1. CDR1 is MNHEY and CDR2 is SMNVEV in the germline V gene (reference sequence). Trimming took 5 bases from V and 4 from J; bases not matched to a gene: 11. The CDR3 contains 16 residues. The CDR3 spells CASSPLGTGSADTQYF. DNA for the CDR3: TGTGCCAGCAGTCCACTCGGGACAGGCAGCGCAGATACGCAGTATTTT.

In DNA, the CDR3 is TGTGCCAGCAGCTTAGGACCCGGGACTGCCAATGAAAAACTGTTTTTT. Protein: CASSLGPGTANEKLFF. This chain joins TRBV7-9 and TRBJ1-4, with a possible D match to TRBD1 (5 bases). This CDR3 is 16 amino acids long. Trimming removed 1 base at V and 5 bases at J, with 14 bases between. Per germline, CDR1 SEHNR and CDR2 FQNEAQ (reference sequence).

This clone was picked up one time. The chain recombines TRBV11-3 with TRBJ2-5; perhaps TRBD1 as D (5 bases). V was pared by 8 bases and J by 3 bases, with 22 bases between. Germline lookup yields CDR1 SGHNT and CDR2 YENEEA. This CDR3 contains 16 residues. CDR3 coding DNA: TGTGCCAGCGGCCCAGGGTCATCCGGGCAGAAAGAGACCCAGTACTTC. Translation gives CASGPGSSGQKETQYF. The whole variable domain, remainder taken from reference TRBV11-3 and TRBJ2-5, is EAGVVQSPRYKIIEKKQPVAFWCNPISGHNTLYWYLQNLGQGPELLIRYENEEAVDDSQLPKDRFSAERLKGVDSTLKIQPAELGDSAVYLCASGPGSSGQKETQYFGPGTRLLVL.

This clone turned up a few times. This chain links TRBV2 with TRBJ1-2, with D possibly being TRBD1 (5 bases). Trimming took 8 bases from V and 4 from J, leaving 20 bases between them. The length of the CDR3 is 15 residues. Looked up from germline, CDR1 is SNHLY and CDR2 is FYNNEI. The CDR3 spells CASVDTTGNGYGYTF. DNA for the CDR3: TGTGCCAGCGTGGACACAACGGGCAATGGCTATGGCTACACCTTC. The whole variable domain, remainder taken from reference TRBV2 and TRBJ1-2, is EPEVTQTPSHQVTQMGQEVILRCVPISNHLYFYWYRQILGQKVEFLVSFYNNEISEKSEIFDDQFSVERPDGSNFTLKIRSTKLEDSAMYFCASVDTTGNGYGYTFGSGTRLTVV.